Here is one T cell receptor beta chain with its context. PCR employed 60 Vbeta and 13 Jbeta primers. The data were produced by immunoSEQ multiplex PCR, yet TCRdb's version contains in-frame clones alone and is incomplete. The top ten hold more than 0.5% of the sample, which has roughly 200,000 clones, approximately 80% seen once. The CDR3 has 18 residues. Germline CDR1 MNHEY, CDR2 SMNVEV (reference sequence). V was trimmed by 3 bases and J by 0 bases, leaving 18 bases between them. These data come from a study of cytomegalovirus exposure and HLA in healthy donors. This sequence joins TRBV27 and TRBJ2-1, with D maybe TRBD2 (7 bases). The origin of this receptor is a middle-aged woman in good health and CMV-seronegative. The sequencing input was PBMCs. For the CDR3, the DNA is TGTGCCAGCAGTTTTAGGGGGGGCGGGGCCCCCTCCTACAATGAGCAGTTCTTC. This sequence encodes CASSFRGGGAPSYNEQFF.